This entry is about one T cell receptor (beta chain). As yet, its antigen is unknown. The entry originates in a study of cytomegalovirus exposure and HLA in healthy donors. Study-level findings and limits: In an earlier analysis, in around 590 donors, most V segments appeared productive either ~87% or ~30% of the time. Upon later analysis, TCR association rates were observed to vary by HLA locus, being highest for DRB1 and lowest for HLA-C. It emerged from a later analysis that several of the most significant clusters appeared to be linked to common viral pathogens. The study labeled more than 150 TCR beta chains cytomegalovirus-associated.

PCR employed 60 Vbeta and 13 Jbeta primers. Sequencing was performed with immunoSEQ multiplex PCR; in TCRdb, only in-frame clones are kept and a portion is missing. The sample lists around 160,000 clones, roughly 73% occurring once. The CDR3 has 14 amino acids. Germline CDR1 SGHDN, CDR2 FVKESK. V was pared by 1 base and J by 4 bases, with 8 bases between. The clonotype was recovered from a woman between 40 and 55 years old in good health and CMV-seropositive. Input material: PBMCs. V usage is TRBV14 and J usage is TRBJ2-1; no definite D call. CDR3 loop: CASSQVHRYNEQFF. CDR3 nucleotides: TGTGCCAGCAGCCAAGTCCACAGATACAATGAGCAGTTCTTC.